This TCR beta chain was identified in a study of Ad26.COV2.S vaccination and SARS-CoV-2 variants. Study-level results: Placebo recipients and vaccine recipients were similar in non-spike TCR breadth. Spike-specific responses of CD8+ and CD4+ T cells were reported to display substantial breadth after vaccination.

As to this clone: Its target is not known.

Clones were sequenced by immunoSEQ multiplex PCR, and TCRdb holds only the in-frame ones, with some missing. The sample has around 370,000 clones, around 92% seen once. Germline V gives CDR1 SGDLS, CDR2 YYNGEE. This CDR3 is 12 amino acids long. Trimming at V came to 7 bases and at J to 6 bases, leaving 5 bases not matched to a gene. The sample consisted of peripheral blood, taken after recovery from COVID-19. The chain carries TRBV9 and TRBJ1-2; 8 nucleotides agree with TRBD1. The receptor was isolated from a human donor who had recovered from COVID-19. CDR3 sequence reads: CASRRGRDGYTF. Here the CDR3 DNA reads TGTGCCAGCCGCAGGGGGCGAGATGGCTACACCTTC.